Sequencing of this T cell receptor beta chain was carried out in a study of T-cell reconstitution after alpha-beta-depleted transplantation in children. Study-wide points: The origin of alpha-beta T cells about two months after transplant was reportedly several hundred expanded graft clones.

The V end lost 0 bases, the J end lost 3 bases, and 10 bases lay between the germline ends. This CDR3 comprises 15 residues. Germline lookup yields CDR1 LNHNV and CDR2 YYDKDF (reference sequence). This sample's TCRbeta library carried unique molecular identifier barcodes. MiXCR, applied by TCRdb to the PCR reads, yields one record per CDR3 protein. The table records about 1,000,000 distinct CDR3 sequences, roughly 31% of them present only once. Note on this clonotype: Its antigen is unknown.

The sequences come from PBMCs, mostly from graft donor cells, collected 360 days after TCRalphabeta/CD19-depleted stem cell transplant. The TCR sequence derives from a boy under two years old who had a stem cell transplant for SCID, so the T cells may come from the graft donor. The V call is TRBV15, the J call TRBJ2-3, with TRBD2 as a possible D gene (6 bases). CDR3 nucleotides: TGTGCCACCAGCAGAGATGTCGGGGGAACAGATACGCAGTATTTT. It is translated as CATSRDVGGTDTQYF.